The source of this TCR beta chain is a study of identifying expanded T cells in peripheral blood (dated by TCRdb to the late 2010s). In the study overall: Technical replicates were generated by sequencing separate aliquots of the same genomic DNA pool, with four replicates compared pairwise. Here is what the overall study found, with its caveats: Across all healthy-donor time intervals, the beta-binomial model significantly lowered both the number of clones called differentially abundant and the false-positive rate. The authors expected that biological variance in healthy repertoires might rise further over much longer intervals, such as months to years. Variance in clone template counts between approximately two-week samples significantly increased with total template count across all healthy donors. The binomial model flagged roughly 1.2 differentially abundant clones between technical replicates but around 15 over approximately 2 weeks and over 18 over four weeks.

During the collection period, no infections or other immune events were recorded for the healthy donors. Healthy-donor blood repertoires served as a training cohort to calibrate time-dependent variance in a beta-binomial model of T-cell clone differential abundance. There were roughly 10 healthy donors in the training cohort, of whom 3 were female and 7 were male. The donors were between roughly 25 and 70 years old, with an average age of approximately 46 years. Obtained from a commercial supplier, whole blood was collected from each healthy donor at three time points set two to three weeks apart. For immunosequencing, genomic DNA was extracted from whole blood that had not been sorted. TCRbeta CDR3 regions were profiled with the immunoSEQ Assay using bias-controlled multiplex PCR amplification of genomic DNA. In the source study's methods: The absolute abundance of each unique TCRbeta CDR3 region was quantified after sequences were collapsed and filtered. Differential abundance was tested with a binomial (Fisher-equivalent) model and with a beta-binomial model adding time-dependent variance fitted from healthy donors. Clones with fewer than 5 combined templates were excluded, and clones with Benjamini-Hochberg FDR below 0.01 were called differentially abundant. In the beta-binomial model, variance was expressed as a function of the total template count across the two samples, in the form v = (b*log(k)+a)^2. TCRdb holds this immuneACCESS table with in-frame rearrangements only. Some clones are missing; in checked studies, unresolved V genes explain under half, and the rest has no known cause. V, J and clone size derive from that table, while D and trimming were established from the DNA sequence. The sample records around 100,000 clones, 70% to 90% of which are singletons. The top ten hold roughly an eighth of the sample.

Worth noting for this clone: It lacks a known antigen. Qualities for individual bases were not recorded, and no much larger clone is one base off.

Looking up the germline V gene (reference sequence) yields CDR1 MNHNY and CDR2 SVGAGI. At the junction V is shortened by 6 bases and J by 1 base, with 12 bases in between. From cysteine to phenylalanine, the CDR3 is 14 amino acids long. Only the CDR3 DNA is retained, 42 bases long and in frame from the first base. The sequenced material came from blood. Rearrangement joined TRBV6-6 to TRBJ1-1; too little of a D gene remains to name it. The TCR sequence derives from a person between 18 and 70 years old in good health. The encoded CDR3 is CASRDYPENTEAFF. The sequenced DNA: TGTGCCAGCAGAGATTACCCAGAGAACACTGAAGCTTTCTTT.